These 28 T cell receptor beta chains came from one sample sequenced in a study of early stage breast cancer tumors. Sequenced by immunoSEQ multiplex PCR; TCRdb stores in-frame clones only, minus some. The table has roughly 20,000 clones, approximately 82% seen once. Sequenced material: blood. These receptors were obtained from a person aged 65 to 85 with breast cancer.

The rearrangement links TRBV5-4 to TRBJ2-5; TRBD2 matches at 9 bases. The germline V gene has CDR1 SGHNT and CDR2 YYREEE (reference sequence). The CDR3 contains 16 residues. V shed 2 bases and J 1 base; nucleotides not matched to a gene: 6. This CDR3 is CASSFGGRGGQETQYF. The CDR3 DNA is TGTGCCAGCAGCTTCGGCGGGCGGGGGGGCCAAGAGACCCAGTACTTC.

This chain links TRBV5-1 with TRBJ2-1; a weak D match, TRBD1 (6 bases). This CDR3 comprises 15 residues. CDR1 SGHRS and CDR2 YFSETQ come from the germline V gene. Between the trimmed V and J ends, which lost 4 bases and 0 bases, there was a span of 11 bases. CDR3 region: CASSADRSSYNEQFF. In DNA, the CDR3 is TGCGCCAGCAGCGCCGACAGGAGCTCCTACAATGAGCAGTTCTTC.

The genes are TRBV7-2 and TRBJ2-3; 9 positions match TRBD2. This CDR3 region has 14 residues. Germline CDR1 reads SGHTA; CDR2 reads FQGNSA. Trimming cost V 3 bases and J 5 bases; bases outside gene matches: 3. CDR3 sequence: CASSLRGGKDTQYF. The DNA of the CDR3 is TGTGCCAGCAGCTTGCGGGGGGGAAAAGATACGCAGTATTTT.

The rearrangement uses TRBV11-2 and TRBJ2-1; 9 bases line up with TRBD2. The CDR3 is 18 residues long. Germline V gene sequence: CDR1 SGHAT, CDR2 FQNNGV. V dropped 0 bases and J dropped 6; count of bases not matched to a gene: 12. The CDR3 DNA reads as TGTGCCAGCAGCTTAGAGGCTAGCGGGGTCGTGGGGCGCAATGAGCAGTTCTTC. This sequence encodes CASSLEASGVVGRNEQFF.

The V call is TRBV6-6, the J call TRBJ2-2; maybe TRBD1 (7 bases). The germline V and J ends were trimmed by 5 bases and 8 bases, with 15 bases remaining between them. This CDR3 is 14 amino acids long. The germline V gene encodes CDR1 MNHNY and CDR2 SVGAGI (reference sequence). The DNA for the CDR3 is TGTGCCAGCAGTAACCTCGGGGGACAGGGGGAGCTGTTTTTT. Translation gives CASSNLGGQGELFF.

This sequence joins TRBV6-1 and TRBJ2-5, with 12 bases lining up with TRBD2. The CDR3 is 18 residues long. Germline-derived CDR1 and CDR2 are MNHNS and SASEGT. V dropped 3 bases and J dropped 7; count of bases not matched to a gene: 15. The CDR3 here is CASSEEGLAGGRRRTQYF. CDR3 coding DNA: TGTGCCAGCAGTGAGGAGGGGCTAGCGGGGGGGCGTAGAAGGACCCAGTACTTC.

The chain employs TRBV5-4 and TRBJ2-7; tentative D call: TRBD1 (6 bases). CDR1 and CDR2 from the germline V gene are SGHNT and YYREEE (reference sequence). The CDR3 length is 13 residues. Trimming left V 2 bases short and J 5 bases short, with 11 bases between. The CDR3 sequence: CASSFTGIHEQYF. CDR3 in DNA: TGTGCCAGCAGCTTCACAGGGATCCACGAGCAGTACTTC.

The chain combines TRBV7-8 with TRBJ2-5; 7 bases are a match to TRBD2. J gave up 5 bases and V 1 base, and 7 bases lay outside the gene matches. CDR1 and CDR2 (germline): SGHVS, FQNEAQ. The CDR3 runs 15 residues. The CDR3, as DNA: TGTGCCAGCAGCTTAGGGGGGGGATGGGGTGAGACCCAGTACTTC. Translation gives CASSLGGGWGETQYF.

This chain joins TRBV28 and TRBJ2-1, with TRBD1 as a possible D gene (6 bases). The CDR3 consists of 12 residues. Germline loops: CDR1 MDHEN, CDR2 SYDVKM. Trimming left V 5 bases short and J 9 bases short, with 11 bases between. The CDR3 coding sequence is TGTGCCAGCAGTCGGACAGTAGGTGAGCAGTTCTTC. Translating gives CASSRTVGEQFF. The variable domain in full, completed from reference TRBV28 and TRBJ2-1, reads DVKVTQSSRYLVKRTGEKVFLECVQDMDHENMFWYRQDPGLGLRLIYFSYDVKMKEKGDIPEGYSVSREKKERFSLILESASTNQTSMYLCASSRTVGEQFFGPGTRLTVL.

V gene TRBV28 combines with J gene TRBJ2-1; 7 bases agree with TRBD1. Per the germline V gene, CDR1 is MDHEN and CDR2 is SYDVKM. This CDR3 comprises 16 residues. Unmatched junction bases numbered 16, after V lost 8 bases and J lost 6 bases. The CDR3 loop reads CASSRPGGQVGNEQFF. In DNA form, the CDR3 reads TGTGCCAGCTCCCGGCCAGGGGGTCAAGTAGGCAATGAGCAGTTCTTC.

The J gene is TRBJ2-1, the V gene TRBV18; 10 bases are shared with TRBD2. CDR3 length: 18 residues. Trimming at V came to 6 bases and at J to 0 bases, leaving 11 bases not matched to a gene. Germline-derived CDR1 and CDR2 are KGHSH and LQKENI. The CDR3 loop is CASSPSSGGIPSYNEQFF. The CDR3 DNA sequence: TGTGCCAGCTCCCCTTCTAGCGGGGGAATTCCCTCCTACAATGAGCAGTTCTTC.

V is TRBV18 and J is TRBJ1-2; 7 bases are shared with TRBD1. With V trimmed by 5 bases and J by 0 bases, 6 bases remained unmatched. CDR1 and CDR2 from the germline V gene are KGHSH and LQKENI. This CDR3 region has 15 residues. CDR3: CASSDGTVSNYGYTF. The DNA of the CDR3 is TGTGCCAGCTCAGATGGGACAGTCTCTAACTATGGCTACACCTTC.

The J gene is TRBJ2-5, the V gene TRBV11-2, with a weak D call TRBD1 (6 bases). The V and J ends lost 0 bases and 2 bases respectively, with 10 bases between them. The germline V gene has CDR1 SGHAT and CDR2 FQNNGV. The CDR3 is 15 amino acids. This chain's CDR3 is CASSLDGTQQETQYF. The DNA for the CDR3 is TGTGCCAGCAGCTTAGATGGGACACAGCAAGAGACCCAGTACTTC.

V and J are TRBV11-3 and TRBJ2-7; TRBD1 matches at 10 bases. V lost 5 bases to trimming and J lost 6 bases; unmatched junction nucleotides: 1. CDR1 is SGHNT and CDR2 is YENEEA in the germline V gene. This CDR3 has 12 amino acids. The CDR3 DNA is TGTGCCAGCAGCCGGACAGGGGGCGAGCAGTACTTC. Protein product: CASSRTGGEQYF.

The CDR3 bases are TGTGCCAGCAGTAAAGACAGGGGGCTGGCTAATGAAAAACTGTTTTTT. Protein sequence: CASSKDRGLANEKLFF. This chain uses TRBV6-1 with TRBJ1-4; 10 bases are a match to TRBD1. The germline CDR1 and CDR2 sequences are MNHNS and SASEGT. This CDR3 is built from 16 residues. V was clipped by 5 bases and J by 3 bases; unmatched bases: 6.

The V gene is TRBV5-5, the J gene TRBJ2-2; a weak D match, TRBD2 (5 bases). CDR3 length: 15 amino acids. V was shortened by 4 bases and J by 6 bases, with 16 bases between the two germline ends. Germline loops: CDR1 SGHKS, CDR2 YYEKEE (reference sequence). The CDR3 loop is CASSPRLRNSGELFF. CDR3 coding DNA: TGTGCCAGCAGCCCCCGACTACGCAATTCCGGGGAGCTGTTTTTT.

The chain carries TRBV11-2 and TRBJ2-1, with TRBD2 matching 10 bases. V dropped 7 bases and J dropped 8; count of bases not matched to a gene: 11. The germline CDR1 and CDR2 sequences are SGHAT and FQNNGV. The CDR3 sequence is 15 residues long. The CDR3 loop reads CASTLGLAVNDEQFF. The CDR3 nucleotides read TGTGCCAGCACGCTAGGACTAGCGGTAAACGATGAGCAGTTCTTC.

This chain connects TRBV29-1 to TRBJ1-2; no clear D gene. The germline CDR1 and CDR2 sequences are SQVTM and ANQGSEA. This CDR3 has 12 residues. The ends were cut back, 4 bases at V and 7 bases at J, with 13 bases in the middle. CDR3 bases: TGCAGCGTTGGAGGGAGCGGGAGTGGCTACACCTTC. Encoded protein: CSVGGSGSGYTF.

This chain joins TRBV30 and TRBJ1-5; D is uncertain. Germline V gene lookup returns CDR1 GTSNPN and CDR2 SVGIG (reference sequence). Trimming shortened V by 1 base and J by 7 bases, and 8 bases separated the two germline ends. This CDR3 region has 12 residues. CDR3 in amino acids: CAWSAQKQPQHF. The DNA of the CDR3 is TGTGCCTGGAGTGCACAGAAGCAGCCCCAGCATTTT.

J is TRBJ1-1 and V is TRBV2; D is unclear. CDR1 is SNHLY and CDR2 is FYNNEI in the germline V gene. The CDR3 extends over 12 amino acids. V was pared by 6 bases and J by 6 bases, with 11 bases between. CDR3: CASRGAGPEAFF. DNA for the CDR3: TGTGCCAGCAGGGGTGCAGGCCCTGAAGCTTTCTTT.

J is TRBJ1-5 and V is TRBV30; D is uncertain. Germline values: CDR1 GTSNPN, CDR2 SVGIG (reference sequence). Deletions cut 1 base from V and 4 bases from J, with 8 bases between. There are 13 residues in the CDR3. The CDR3 reads CAWSADINQPQHF. The CDR3, as DNA: TGTGCCTGGAGTGCCGACATTAATCAGCCCCAGCATTTT.

The V call is TRBV12-5, the J call TRBJ1-1; D is perhaps TRBD1 (5 bases). Trimming pared 4 bases from V and 4 bases from J, leaving 10 bases between. This CDR3 is 13 amino acids long. CDR1 and CDR2 from the germline V gene are LGHNT and FRNRAP. The CDR3 DNA reads as TGTGCTAGTGGTTCCTGGGGGGGCACTGAAGCTTTCTTT. It translates to CASGSWGGTEAFF.

The V gene is TRBV11-3, the J gene TRBJ2-2, with 13 bases fitting TRBD2. The germline V gene has CDR1 SGHNT and CDR2 YENEEA. Trimming removed 4 bases from V and 5 bases from J; junction bases left unmatched: 13. The CDR3 consists of 19 residues. CDR3 coding DNA: TGTGCCAGCAGCTGTCTAGGACTAGCGGGGGAGGATAGAACCGGGGAGCTGTTTTTT. Residues: CASSCLGLAGEDRTGELFF.

V usage is TRBV12-5 and J usage is TRBJ1-1; 11 bases are a match to TRBD1. J lost 5 bases, V lost 0 bases, and 8 bases had no gene match. The germline gives CDR1 LGHNT, CDR2 FRNRAP. The CDR3 is made up of 17 amino acids. CDR3 sequence: CASGLVLGQGAGTEAFF. The CDR3 DNA is TGTGCTAGTGGTTTGGTATTAGGACAGGGGGCGGGAACTGAAGCTTTCTTT.

V usage is TRBV5-1 and J usage is TRBJ1-1; tentatively, D is TRBD1 (5 bases). CDR3 length equals 13 residues. Trimming took 4 bases from V and 6 from J, leaving 13 bases between them. Germline CDR1 and CDR2: SGHRS and YFSETQ. CDR3: CASSVRGWAEAFF. The CDR3 DNA reads TGCGCCAGCAGCGTCCGGGGGTGGGCTGAAGCTTTCTTT.

This sequence joins TRBV6-5 and TRBJ2-3; TRBD1 matches at 11 bases. Trimming at V came to 8 bases and at J to 3 bases, leaving 4 bases not matched to a gene. CDR1 and CDR2 from the germline V gene are MNHEY and SVGAGI. This CDR3 spans 14 amino acids. The CDR3 DNA reads as TGTGCCAGCGCGGACAGGGGGCAGACAGATACGCAGTATTTT. It translates to CASADRGQTDTQYF.

This rearrangement joins TRBV21-1 to TRBJ2-5; the DNA was not compared with TRBD1, the D call given in the table. TRBV21-1 is listed as a pseudogene. The length of the CDR3 is 13 residues. The CDR3 nucleotides read TGTGCCAGCAGCCCCCCTCAGGGGGCGGTCCAGTACTTC. This encodes CASSPPQGAVQYF.

This clone was seen once. The chain is built from TRBV6-4 and TRBJ2-7; D might be TRBD2 (6 bases). The CDR3 loop spans 14 amino acids. In germline, CDR1 is MRHNA, CDR2 SNTAGT. The V end was cut by 9 bases, the J end by 3 bases, with 18 bases between. The CDR3 coding sequence is TGTGCCAGGGGGGGAGTGCATCGAGACTACGAGCAGTACTTC. This gives the protein CARGGVHRDYEQYF.